This record concerns one T cell receptor (beta chain) sequence. Its antigen is not known. The V gene lost 5 bases and the J gene lost 0 bases, with 10 bases spanning the gap. This CDR3 region has 14 residues. Germline V gene sequence: CDR1 MNHNS, CDR2 SASEGT. The data stem from a study of human T cells and chemical hapten exposure. Whole-study findings and limits: TCRs at a frequency above 1 in 1000 stayed unchanged with DPC sensitization. Each of the donors had alopecia, so their immune responses may not resemble those of healthy people.

The time point is: patch test 1, 2 weeks after DPC sensitization. Treatment in this sample: therapeutic diphenylcyclopropenone sensitization with weekly scalp DPC. At every patch-test visit, blood was drawn before the patch test was applied. Original handling: Per sample, the median was roughly 96,000 TCRs, with values from around 25,000 to 690,000. TCRdb re-derived calls from the RACE reads in MiXCR, one entry per CDR3 protein. The V and J calls follow TCRdb's processing rather than the paper's. Of more than 55,000 distinct CDR3 sequences in the sample, 7.5% to 10% were seen once. This sequence joins TRBV6-1 and TRBJ1-2; no definite D call. This TCR was sampled from a woman aged 40-49 years with alopecia areata. Some clones in this sample may be carry-over from other donors' samples. The material was whole blood, obtained in connection with sensitization to the hapten diphenylcyclopropenone (DPC). CDR3 nucleotides: TGTGCCAGCAGTCAGAGGGAGGCTAACTATGGCTACACCTTC. This codes for CASSQREANYGYTF.